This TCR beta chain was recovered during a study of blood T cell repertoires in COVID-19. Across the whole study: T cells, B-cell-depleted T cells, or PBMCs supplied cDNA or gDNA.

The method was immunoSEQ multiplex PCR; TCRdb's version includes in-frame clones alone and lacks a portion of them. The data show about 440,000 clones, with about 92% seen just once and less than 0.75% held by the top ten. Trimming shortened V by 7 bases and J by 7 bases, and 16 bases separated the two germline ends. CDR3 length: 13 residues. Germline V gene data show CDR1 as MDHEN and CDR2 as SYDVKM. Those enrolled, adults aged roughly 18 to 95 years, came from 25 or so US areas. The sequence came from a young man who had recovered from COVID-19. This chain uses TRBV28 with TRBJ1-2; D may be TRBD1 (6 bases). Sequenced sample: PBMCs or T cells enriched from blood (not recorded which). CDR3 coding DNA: TGTGCCAGCATGACAGGCCCCGAAGGTGGCTACACCTTC. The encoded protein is CASMTGPEGGYTF.